This record covers a single TCR beta chain. Libraries were prepared by immunoSEQ multiplex PCR; TCRdb keeps only in-frame clonotypes and omits some of them. The data show nearly 40,000 clones, with about 90% seen just once and over 0.75% held by the top ten. CDR3 size: 14 residues. CDR1 is SQVTM, CDR2 ANQGSEA, per germline. Unmatched junction bases numbered 6, after V lost 4 bases and J lost 4 bases. The sample is drawn from a study of T cell changes during pregnancy in multiple sclerosis. The chain joins TRBV29-1 to TRBJ2-7, with 11 bases matching TRBD2. The TCR was taken from a female donor with multiple sclerosis, enrolled in a pregnancy study. This specimen consisted of CD4+ T cells from peripheral blood mononuclear cells, obtained in the third trimester of pregnancy. The CDR3 region has the DNA TGCAGCGTTGCACCGGGACTAGCGGTATACGAGCAGTACTTC. Translation gives CSVAPGLAVYEQYF.